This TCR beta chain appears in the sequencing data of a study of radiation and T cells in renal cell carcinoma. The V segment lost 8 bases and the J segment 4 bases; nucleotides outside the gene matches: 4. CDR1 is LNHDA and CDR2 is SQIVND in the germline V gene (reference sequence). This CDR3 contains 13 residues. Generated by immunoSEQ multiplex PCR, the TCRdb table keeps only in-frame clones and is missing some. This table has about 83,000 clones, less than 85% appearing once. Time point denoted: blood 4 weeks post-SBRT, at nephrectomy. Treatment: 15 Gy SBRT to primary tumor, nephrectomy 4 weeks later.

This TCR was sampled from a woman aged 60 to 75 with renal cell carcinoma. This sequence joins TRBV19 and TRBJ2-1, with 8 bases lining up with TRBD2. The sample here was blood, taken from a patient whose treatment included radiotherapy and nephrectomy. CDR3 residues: CASVAGSYNEQFF. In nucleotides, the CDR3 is TGTGCCAGTGTAGCGGGATCTTACAATGAGCAGTTCTTC.